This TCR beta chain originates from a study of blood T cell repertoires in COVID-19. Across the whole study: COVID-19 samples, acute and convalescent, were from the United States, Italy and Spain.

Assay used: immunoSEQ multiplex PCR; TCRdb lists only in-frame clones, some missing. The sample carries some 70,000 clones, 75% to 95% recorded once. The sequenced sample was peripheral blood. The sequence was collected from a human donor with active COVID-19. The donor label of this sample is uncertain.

CDR3 loop: CASSLSVSGNTIYF. The DNA for the CDR3 is TGTGCCAGCAGCTTATCGGTTTCCGGAAACACCATATATTTT. The chain joins TRBV7-2 to TRBJ1-3, with unresolved D. In germline, CDR1 is SGHTA, CDR2 FQGNSA. Trimming stripped 2 bases from V and 4 bases from J, with 9 bases between. This CDR3 has 14 residues. The full variable domain, completed using reference TRBV7-2 and TRBJ1-3, is GAGVSQSPSNKVTEKGKDVELRCDPISGHTALYWYRQSLGQGLEFLIYFQGNSAPDKSGLPSDRFSAERTGGSVSTLTIQRTQQEDSAVYLCASSLSVSGNTIYFGEGSWLTVV.